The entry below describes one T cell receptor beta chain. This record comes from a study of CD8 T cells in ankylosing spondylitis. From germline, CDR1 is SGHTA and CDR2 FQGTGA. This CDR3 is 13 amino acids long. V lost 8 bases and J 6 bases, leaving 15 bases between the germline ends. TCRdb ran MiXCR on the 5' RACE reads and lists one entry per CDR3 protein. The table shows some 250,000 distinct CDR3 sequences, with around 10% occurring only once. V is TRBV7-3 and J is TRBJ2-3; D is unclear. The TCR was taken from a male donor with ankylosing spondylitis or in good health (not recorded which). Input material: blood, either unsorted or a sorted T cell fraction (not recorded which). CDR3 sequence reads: CASARPPADTQYF. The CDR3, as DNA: TGTGCCAGCGCACGCCCGCCAGCGGATACGCAGTATTTT.